The 15 T cell receptor beta chains below come from one sample, sequenced in a study of human T cells and chemical hapten exposure (dated by TCRdb to the early 2020s). Library generation was performed with RACE. The sequencing machine was a NextSeq 500. The public reads were reprocessed in TCRdb via fastp at Q25 and MiXCR, keeping in-frame beta chains. Identical CDR3 protein sequences are pooled into one entry, listed with their most common genes and DNA. The sample contains over 40,000 distinct CDR3 sequences, about 3.5% of them found a single time. Roughly 6.6% of the sample is held by the ten biggest clonotypes. Per the publication, the time point label means: patch test 2, 6 weeks after DPC sensitization. The treatment or condition label of this sample denotes: therapeutic diphenylcyclopropenone sensitization with weekly scalp DPC. The sample was whole blood, taken in connection with sensitization to the hapten diphenylcyclopropenone (DPC). These TCRs come from a man in his forties with alopecia areata. Some clones in this sample may be carry-over from other donors' samples.

Many counts were recorded for this clonotype. The rearrangement links TRBV7-9 to TRBJ2-7; D is possibly TRBD1 or TRBD2 (5 bases each). The CDR3 totals 14 residues. CDR1 is SEHNR and CDR2 is FQNEAQ in the germline V gene (reference sequence). The V gene lost 5 bases and the J gene lost 1 base, with 12 bases spanning the gap. This chain's CDR3 is CASSPGWGSYEQYF. CDR3 in DNA: TGTGCCAGCAGCCCGGGCTGGGGGTCCTACGAGCAGTACTTC.

In its sample, this clonotype was seen many times. This chain connects TRBV12-3 or TRBV12-4 to TRBJ2-1; TRBD2 matches at 13 bases. The CDR3 extends over 15 amino acids. V was clipped by 8 bases and J by 7 bases; unmatched bases: 8. CDR3 DNA: TGTGCCAGCCGAGACGGGACTAGCGGGATTAATGAGCAGTTCTTC. This encodes CASRDGTSGINEQFF.

In this sample, this clonotype turned up many times. The V gene is TRBV5-1, the J gene TRBJ1-1; D is unresolved. CDR3 length: 14 residues. V was cut by 1 base and J by 1 base, with 8 bases left in between. Germline V lookup: CDR1 SGHRS, CDR2 YFSETQ. Here the CDR3 reads CASSLTAANTEAFF. The CDR3 nucleotides are TGCGCCAGCAGCTTGACAGCAGCGAACACTGAAGCTTTCTTT. The full variable domain, its missing parts supplied by reference TRBV5-1 and TRBJ1-1, is KAGVTQTPRYLIKTRGQQVTLSCSPISGHRSVSWYQQTPGQGLQFLFEYFSETQRNKGNFPGRFSGRQFSNSRSEMNVSTLELGDSALYLCASSLTAANTEAFFGQGTRLTVV.

This clonotype was observed at least ten times. J is TRBJ2-3 and V is TRBV5-1; TRBD2 aligns across 15 bases. V lost 3 bases and J lost 7; bases outside the gene matches: 9. This CDR3 has 17 amino acids. Germline CDR1 reads SGHRS; CDR2 reads YFSETQ. This CDR3 reads CASSSTGLAGGGNTQYF. The CDR3 DNA reads TGCGCCAGCAGCTCGACGGGACTAGCGGGAGGCGGAAATACGCAGTATTTT.

This clonotype was found many times. The rearrangement uses TRBV7-9 and TRBJ2-1; D may be TRBD1 (6 bases). Germline values: CDR1 SEHNR, CDR2 FQNEAQ (reference sequence). This CDR3 comprises 15 residues. Trimming took 5 bases from V and 7 from J, leaving 18 bases between them. This CDR3 is CASSPPGARTNEQFF. CDR3 sequence (DNA): TGTGCCAGCAGCCCCCCAGGGGCCCGGACGAATGAGCAGTTCTTC.

This clonotype was observed at least ten times. The chain is built from TRBV12-3 or TRBV12-4 and TRBJ2-5, with D perhaps TRBD2 (6 bases). V lost 6 bases and J lost 6, with 14 bases in between. The CDR3 covers 13 residues. In DNA form, the CDR3 reads TGTGCCAGCAGCCCTGGACTATTGCAGACCCAGTACTTC. It is translated as CASSPGLLQTQYF.

This clonotype was counted at least ten times. The chain is built from TRBV28 and TRBJ1-2; D may be TRBD1 (5 bases). This CDR3 is 14 amino acids long. From germline, CDR1 is MDHEN and CDR2 SYDVKM. Trimming left V 0 bases short and J 2 bases short, with 7 bases between. CDR3 residues: CASSLWTANYGYTF. Written as DNA, the CDR3 is TGTGCCAGCAGTTTATGGACAGCCAACTATGGCTACACCTTC.

This clonotype was seen many times. The rearrangement links TRBV7-2 to TRBJ2-7; 7 bases match TRBD2. Germline CDR1 and CDR2: SGHTA and FQGNSA. The V segment lost 4 bases and the J segment 9 bases; nucleotides outside the gene matches: 12. The CDR3 totals 14 residues. The CDR3 bases are TGTGCCAGCAGCTCAAGCGGGGCCTCAAGTGTGCAGTACTTC. It translates to CASSSSGASSVQYF.

In its sample, this clonotype was seen many times. The V gene is TRBV7-9, the J gene TRBJ1-1; TRBD1 might be the D (5 bases). V gave up 1 base and J gave up 5 bases, with 14 bases separating them. The CDR3 spans 15 residues. Germline V gene sequence: CDR1 SEHNR, CDR2 FQNEAQ (reference sequence). CDR3 DNA: TGTGCCAGCAGCTTAGTTCCCCCGGAGGGGACTGAAGCTTTCTTT. Its protein is CASSLVPPEGTEAFF.

This clonotype was observed many times. The chain recombines TRBV18 with TRBJ1-1, with D perhaps matching TRBD1 (5 bases). The V end lost 3 bases, the J end lost 8 bases, and 10 bases lay between the germline ends. This CDR3 has 12 amino acids. Per germline, CDR1 KGHSH and CDR2 LQKENI. The CDR3 loop reads CASSPLGEEAFF. The CDR3 DNA is TGTGCCAGCTCACCCCTGGGGGAGGAAGCTTTCTTT.

On this clonotype: A clone one base away is much larger, so this may be a read error. CDR3 loop: CASKGGLPIYEQYF. For the CDR3, the DNA is TGTGCCAGCAAGGGAGGCCTACCCATTTACGAGCAGTACTTC. The chain has TRBV28 and TRBJ2-7, with a possible D match to TRBD2 (6 bases). This CDR3 contains 14 residues. V lost 7 bases and J 4 bases, leaving 17 bases between the germline ends. Germline CDR1 and CDR2: MDHEN and SYDVKM. The complete variable domain, with remaining parts taken from reference TRBV28 and TRBJ2-7, reads DVKVTQSSRYLVKRTGEKVFLECVQDMDHENMFWYRQDPGLGLRLIYFSYDVKMKEKGDIPEGYSVSREKKERFSLILESASTNQTSMYLCASKGGLPIYEQYFGPGTRLTVT.

This clonotype was counted ten times or more. The chain is built from TRBV6-2 or TRBV6-3 and TRBJ2-7; 7 nucleotides line up with TRBD2. V shed 6 bases and J 7 bases; nucleotides not matched to a gene: 6. CDR1 and CDR2 from the germline V gene are MNHEY and SVGEGT. This CDR3 comprises 12 residues. The CDR3 sequence: CASSHKGGEQYF. Written as DNA, the CDR3 is TGTGCCAGCAGCCACAAGGGAGGGGAGCAGTACTTC.

This clonotype was seen at least ten times. The chain carries TRBV28 and TRBJ1-2, with no clear D. The CDR3 is 11 amino acids. The germline CDR1 and CDR2 sequences are MDHEN and SYDVKM. The V end was cut by 1 base, the J end by 8 bases, with 5 bases between. In DNA form, the CDR3 reads TGTGCCAGCAGTTTATTTCAGGGCTACACCTTC. Encoded protein: CASSLFQGYTF.

The sample holds many counts of this clonotype. The rearrangement uses TRBV7-2 and TRBJ2-7, with TRBD2 matching 10 bases. Germline values: CDR1 SGHTA, CDR2 FQGNSA. This CDR3 spans 17 amino acids. The V gene end was trimmed by 5 bases and the J gene end by 2 bases; junction bases not matched to a gene: 12. The CDR3 DNA reads as TGTGCCAGCAGCCCCAGCGGGAGGGGTGCCCAAGCCTACGAGCAGTACTTC. It codes for CASSPSGRGAQAYEQYF.

This clonotype has a count of ten or more. The genes are TRBV2 and TRBJ2-3; D is perhaps TRBD2 (6 bases). In germline, CDR1 is SNHLY, CDR2 FYNNEI. V dropped 7 bases and J dropped 1 base, with 12 bases sitting between them. The CDR3 length is 14 residues. The CDR3 loop is CASNGRDRTDTQYF. CDR3 DNA sequence: TGTGCCAGCAATGGGCGGGACCGCACAGATACGCAGTATTTT.